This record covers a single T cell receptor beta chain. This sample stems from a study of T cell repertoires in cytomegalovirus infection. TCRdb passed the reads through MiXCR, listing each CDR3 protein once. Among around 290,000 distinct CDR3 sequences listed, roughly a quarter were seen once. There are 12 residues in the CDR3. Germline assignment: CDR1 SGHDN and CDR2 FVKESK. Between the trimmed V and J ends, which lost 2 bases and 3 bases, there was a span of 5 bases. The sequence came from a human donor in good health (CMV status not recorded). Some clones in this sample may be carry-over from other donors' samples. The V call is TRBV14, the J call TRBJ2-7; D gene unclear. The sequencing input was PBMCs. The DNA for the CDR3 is TGTGCCAGCAGCCAATTCTTCTACGAGCAGTACTTC. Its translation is CASSQFFYEQYF.